A single sample is the source of the 26 T cell receptor beta chains below, sequenced in a study of tumor and adjacent non-tumor tissue in lung cancer. RNA was extracted from bulk tissue without any cell sorting. More than 3 cm separated this lung sample from the edge of the tumor. TCRbeta libraries were built with three rounds of nested PCR, modified from ARM-PCR. TCRdb re-called the multiplex PCR reads with MiXCR, one entry per CDR3 protein. This sample has tens of thousands of distinct CDR3 sequences, with roughly 80% found just once. The sequenced sample consisted of distant non-tumor lung tissue. The receptor set was obtained from a man between 60 and 70 years old with non-small cell lung cancer.

A note on this clonotype: At one boundary the junction diverges from the germline segment, which might be a read error. The CDR3 bases are TGTGCCAGCAGTTACCTAGGGGGAAGCAATCAGTCCCAGCATTTT. Its protein is CASSYLGGSNQSQHF. The chain recombines TRBV6-5 with TRBJ1-5; possibly TRBD1 for D (6 bases). The CDR3 extends over 15 amino acids. Germline CDR1 MNHEY, CDR2 SVGAGI.

Note on this clonotype: At one boundary the junction diverges from the germline segment, which might be a read error. The chain joins TRBV6-6 to TRBJ2-7, with 8 bases aligning to TRBD2. Per germline, CDR1 MNHNY and CDR2 SVGAGI (reference sequence). CDR3 length: 14 residues. The CDR3 DNA reads as TGTGCCAGCGGCATAGCGGGATGGCCCTACAAGCAGTACTTC. Protein: CASGIAGWPYKQYF.

Concerning this clonotype: Possible read error: a much larger clone is one base away. V gene TRBV10-1 combines with J gene TRBJ2-1, with TRBD2 matching 7 bases. Germline V gene sequence: CDR1 WNHNN, CDR2 SYGVQD (reference sequence). Trimming took 8 bases from V and 9 from J; bases not matched to a gene: 13. The CDR3 runs to 14 residues. The CDR3 protein is CASRREWEGSEQFF. CDR3 in DNA: TGCGCCAGCCGGCGGGAATGGGAGGGGAGTGAGCAGTTCTTC.

This clonotype was recorded once. The junction departs from the called germline gene at one end, perhaps through a read error. This chain connects TRBV6-2 or TRBV6-3 to TRBJ1-5; 7 nucleotides match TRBD1. Per the germline V gene, CDR1 is MNHEY and CDR2 is SVGEGT. This CDR3 has 16 residues. CDR3 sequence: CASRRQGQSGNQSQYF. The CDR3 coding sequence is TGTGCCAGCAGGCGACAGGGACAAAGCGGGAATCAGTCCCAATATTTT.

The rearrangement uses TRBV5-1 and TRBJ2-4; TRBD1 matches at 11 bases. This CDR3 is 14 amino acids long. Per the germline V gene, CDR1 is SGHRS and CDR2 is YFSETQ. With V trimmed by 8 bases and J by 8 bases, 9 bases remained unmatched. CDR3 sequence: CASNSGTGGHIQYF. CDR3 sequence (DNA): TGCGCCAGTAACTCCGGGACAGGGGGGCACATTCAGTACTTC.

The V and J genes are TRBV11-2 and TRBJ2-3; possible D gene TRBD2, 6 bases. The CDR3 consists of 13 residues. Per the germline V gene, CDR1 is SGHAT and CDR2 is FQNNGV. The CDR3 DNA sequence: TGTACCAACAGCTTAGGAGGGCCAGATACGCAGTATTTT. It yields the protein CTNSLGGPDTQYF.

A note on this clonotype: The missing conserved phenylalanine or tryptophan at the end of this CDR3 makes a read error likely. The rearrangement uses TRBV11-2 and TRBJ2-6; maybe TRBD1 (5 bases). Germline-derived CDR1 and CDR2 are SGHAT and FQNNGV. The CDR3 is 13 amino acids. CDR3 in DNA: TGTGCCAGTCCTATCTCTGGGGCCAAGGTCCTGACTCTC. It specifies CASPISGAKVLTL.

About this clonotype: No conserved phenylalanine or tryptophan is present at the end of the CDR3, so a read error is the likely explanation. The J gene is TRBJ2-6, the V gene TRBV11-2, with 7 bases lining up with TRBD1. Germline V lookup: CDR1 SGHAT, CDR2 FQNNGV. The CDR3 extends over 19 amino acids. The CDR3 spells CASSLVPTDRPSGANVLTL. The CDR3 DNA reads TGTGCCAGCAGCTTAGTTCCAACGGACAGGCCCTCTGGGGCCAATGTCCTGACTTTA.

With respect to this clonotype: At one end, the junction sequence differs from germline, possibly due to a read error. The chain is built from TRBV20-1 and TRBJ1-2; TRBD1 aligns across 11 bases. The germline V gene has CDR1 DFQATT and CDR2 SNEGSKA (reference sequence). The CDR3 covers 17 residues. The CDR3 spells CGARHLRTGGAGYGYTF. The CDR3 nucleotides are TGCGGTGCTAGACATCTCAGGACAGGGGGCGCGGGATATGGCTACACCTTC.

The table lists this clonotype with a few counts. A junction boundary mismatches the germline segment, possibly from a read error. This rearrangement joins TRBV5-4 to TRBJ1-5; a possible D gene is TRBD1 (5 bases). Germline CDR1 reads SGHNT; CDR2 reads YYREEE (reference sequence). The CDR3 runs 15 residues. Here the CDR3 reads CVSSFFRGSNQPQHF. In nucleotides, the CDR3 is TGTGTCAGCAGCTTTTTTAGGGGAAGCAATCAGCCCCAGCATTTT.

Details on this clonotype: One junction end disagrees with the germline gene, perhaps due to a read error. The CDR3 loop is CVSSFIREETQYF. The DNA for the CDR3 is TGTGTCAGCAGCTTTATCAGGGAAGAGACCCAGTACTTC. The chain employs TRBV11-3 and TRBJ2-5, with a tentative D call TRBD1 (5 bases). In germline, CDR1 is SGHNT, CDR2 YENEEA. The CDR3 is 13 residues long. Drawing the rest from reference TRBV11-3 and TRBJ2-5, the complete variable domain is EAGVVQSPRYKIIEKKQPVAFWCNPISGHNTLYWYLQNLGQGPELLIRYENEEAVDDSQLPKDRFSAERLKGVDSTLKIQPAELGDSAVYLCVSSFIREETQYFGPGTRLLVL.

In regard to this clonotype: This clone may be a read error of a much larger clone one base away. This chain uses TRBV14 with TRBJ1-1, with unresolved D. Per the germline V gene, CDR1 is SGHDN and CDR2 is FVKESK. The length of the CDR3 is 13 residues. V gave up 2 bases and J gave up 1 base, with 5 bases separating them. Here the CDR3 DNA reads TGTGCCAGCAGCCAAACCGGGAACACTGAAGCTTTCTTT. Translation gives CASSQTGNTEAFF.

V is TRBV12-5 and J is TRBJ1-1; the D is unclear. V lost 6 bases and J lost 4, with 12 bases in between. Germline V lookup: CDR1 LGHNT, CDR2 FRNRAP. The CDR3 has 13 residues. The CDR3 coding sequence is TGTGCTAGTGGCGATAGCGTTGTCACTGAAGCTTTCTTT. Protein sequence: CASGDSVVTEAFF.

For this clonotype: A junction end diverges from the germline sequence, so it may reflect a read error. Here the CDR3 reads CSACAVTYEHYF. As DNA, the CDR3 is TGCAGTGCTTGTGCCGTCACCTACGAGCACTACTTC. This chain joins TRBV20-1 and TRBJ2-7; no clear D gene. Germline V gene data show CDR1 as DFQATT and CDR2 as SNEGSKA (reference sequence). The CDR3 covers 12 residues.

Regarding this clonotype: In this CDR3 the conserved last residue, phenylalanine or tryptophan, is missing, so a read error is likely. The chain joins TRBV5-4 to TRBJ2-1; 10 bases are shared with TRBD2. Unmatched junction bases numbered 3, after V lost 0 bases and J lost 0 bases. CDR3 length: 17 amino acids. The germline gives CDR1 SGHNT, CDR2 YYREEE (reference sequence). Here the CDR3 DNA reads TGTGCCAGCAGCTTGGGATCTAGCGGGAGCTCCTACAATGAGCAGTTCTTA. Protein sequence: CASSLGSSGSSYNEQFL.

Comments on this clonotype: A junction boundary mismatches the germline segment, possibly from a read error. This chain links TRBV11-2 with TRBJ1-1; 8 nucleotides line up with TRBD1. The CDR3 contains 14 residues. CDR1 and CDR2 (germline): SGHAT, FQNNGV. The CDR3 reads CASRWTGLNTEALF. CDR3 sequence (DNA): TGTGCCAGCAGATGGACAGGGCTGAATACTGAAGCTCTCTTT. Filled out from reference TRBV11-2 and TRBJ1-1, the complete variable domain reads EAGVAQSPRYKIIEKRQSVAFWCNPISGHATLYWYQQILGQGPKLLIQFQNNGVVDDSQLPKDRFSAERLKGVDSTLKIQPAKLEDSAVYLCASRWTGLNTEALFGQGTRLTVV.

This clonotype has a handful of counts. The chain links TRBV11-2 to TRBJ2-5; D is uncertain. The CDR3 consists of 13 residues. Trimming removed 7 bases at V and 3 bases at J, with 12 bases between. Germline assignment: CDR1 SGHAT and CDR2 FQNNGV. This CDR3 reads CASKSTGEETQYF. For the CDR3, the DNA is TGTGCCAGCAAGTCTACTGGAGAAGAGACCCAGTACTTC.

This clonotype has only a few counts. The CDR3 loop reads CASSPDREVQPQHF. DNA for the CDR3: TGTGCCAGCAGTCCGGACAGGGAGGTTCAGCCCCAGCATTTT. The chain has TRBV28 and TRBJ1-5; 8 positions agree with TRBD1. The V segment lost 5 bases and the J segment 6 bases; nucleotides outside the gene matches: 6. The CDR3 sequence is 14 residues long. CDR1 is MDHEN, CDR2 SYDVKM, per germline. The variable domain in full, with the rest retrieved from reference TRBV28 and TRBJ1-5, is DVKVTQSSRYLVKRTGEKVFLECVQDMDHENMFWYRQDPGLGLRLIYFSYDVKMKEKGDIPEGYSVSREKKERFSLILESASTNQTSMYLCASSPDREVQPQHFGDGTRLSIL.

About this clonotype itself: The germline gene is not matched at one end of the junction; a read error may be the cause. The rearrangement uses TRBV5-4 and TRBJ2-5; D is possibly TRBD2 (5 bases). Germline CDR1 is SGHNT and CDR2 is YYREEE (reference sequence). This CDR3 region has 14 residues. This CDR3 reads CASRGDYLQETHYF. CDR3 nucleotide sequence: TGTGCCAGCAGAGGTGACTACCTCCAAGAGACCCATTACTTC.

As concerns this clonotype: At one end, the junction sequence differs from germline, possibly due to a read error. The chain has TRBV12-3 or TRBV12-4 and TRBJ2-3; 8 nucleotides agree with TRBD2. The length of the CDR3 is 15 residues. The chain's CDR3 is CAGSRGSGGVMGPYF. Here the CDR3 DNA reads TGTGCCGGCAGTCGGGGGAGCGGGGGAGTCATGGGGCCGTATTTT.

This rearrangement joins TRBV28 to TRBJ2-5; no firm D call. The V and J ends lost 11 bases and 1 base respectively, with 11 bases between them. The CDR3 runs 12 residues. Germline assignment: CDR1 MDHEN and CDR2 SYDVKM. In nucleotides, the CDR3 is TGTGCCGCCAGCCGGTCCCAAGAGACCCAGTACTTC. Residues: CAASRSQETQYF.

For this clonotype: The missing conserved phenylalanine or tryptophan at the end of this CDR3 makes a read error likely. The gene calls are TRBV11-3 and TRBJ2-1, with D perhaps TRBD2 (6 bases). Between the trimmed V and J ends, which lost 5 bases and 12 bases, there was a span of 11 bases. The CDR3 is made up of 11 amino acids. Looked up from germline, CDR1 is SGHNT and CDR2 is YENEEA. The CDR3 bases are TGTGCCAGCAGCGACCGGGAGCCGCAGTTCCTC. It encodes CASSDREPQFL.

This clonotype was picked up many times. The V gene is TRBV10-3, the J gene TRBJ2-1; 9 bases are a match to TRBD2. The germline gives CDR1 ENHRY, CDR2 SYGVKD. The V segment lost 1 base and the J segment 3 bases; nucleotides outside the gene matches: 7. CDR3 length equals 17 residues. CDR3 in amino acids: CAISEYKETSGYNEQFF. The CDR3 nucleotides read TGTGCCATCAGTGAGTACAAGGAGACTAGCGGCTACAATGAGCAGTTCTTC.

J is TRBJ1-4 and V is TRBV5-4; D is perhaps TRBD1 (5 bases). CDR1 SGHNT and CDR2 YYREEE come from the germline V gene (reference sequence). The ends were cut back, 9 bases at V and 3 bases at J, with 24 bases in the middle. CDR3 length: 17 amino acids. The CDR3 loop is CAISSSGGFRANEKLFF. In DNA form, the CDR3 reads TGTGCCATCTCATCCAGCGGGGGTTTCAGAGCTAATGAAAAACTGTTTTTT.

This chain connects TRBV11-2 to TRBJ2-7; tentatively, D is TRBD2 (6 bases). Germline lookup yields CDR1 SGHAT and CDR2 FQNNGV. This CDR3 is built from 14 residues. The germline V and J ends were trimmed by 5 bases and 3 bases, with 14 bases remaining between them. The CDR3 DNA sequence: TGTGCCAGCAGCCCTGGGGGAGGTTACTACGAGCAGTACTTC. This sequence encodes CASSPGGGYYEQYF. Combining the CDR3 with reference TRBV11-2 and TRBJ2-7 gives the whole variable domain EAGVAQSPRYKIIEKRQSVAFWCNPISGHATLYWYQQILGQGPKLLIQFQNNGVVDDSQLPKDRFSAERLKGVDSTLKIQPAKLEDSAVYLCASSPGGGYYEQYFGPGTRLTVT.

With respect to this clonotype: A read error may produce the germline difference seen at one junction end. The rearrangement joins TRBV30 to TRBJ1-1; D is unclear. The CDR3 length is 13 residues. CDR1 is GTSNPN and CDR2 is SVGIG in the germline V gene (reference sequence). CDR3 amino acids: CAWIRSSGTEDFF. The CDR3 nucleotides read TGTGCCTGGATTCGATCTTCAGGCACTGAAGATTTCTTT.